Shown below are 17 T cell receptor beta chains from a single sample sequenced in a study of cytomegalovirus exposure and HLA in healthy donors (dated by TCRdb to about 2017). Libraries were made using the immunoSEQ multiplex PCR assay. The multiplex PCR relied on a mix of 60 forward primers for TCR Vbeta segments and 13 reverse primers for TCR Jbeta segments. Not all clones reach the TCRdb copy of this immuneACCESS table, which keeps in-frame sequences only. Checked studies attribute under half of the gap to unresolved V genes and leave the rest unexplained. The sample yields fewer than 300,000 clones; about 80% were counted once. The ten biggest clones cover about 0.3% of the sample. The sequencing input was PBMCs. All receptors come from a girl under 10 years old in good health and CMV-seronegative.

The chain has TRBV5-8 and TRBJ2-1; no clear D. Germline assignment: CDR1 SGHTS and CDR2 YDEGEE. CDR3 size: 14 residues. Trimming cost V 4 bases and J 4 bases, with 12 bases left between them. The CDR3 protein is CASSHLLAYNEQFF. The DNA of the CDR3 is TGTGCCAGCAGCCACCTCTTGGCTTACAATGAGCAGTTCTTC.

The table lists this clone with a count of one. The J gene is TRBJ1-3, the V gene TRBV10-2; TRBD1 aligns across 8 bases. V trimming: 7 bases; J trimming: 5 bases; junction bases outside the gene matches: 7. The CDR3 extends over 14 amino acids. Germline V gene lookup returns CDR1 WSHSY and CDR2 SAAADI. CDR3 sequence reads: CASNGGQGRNTIYF. CDR3 DNA sequence: TGCGCCAGCAATGGCGGACAGGGCCGAAACACCATATATTTT.

This clone showed up just a few times. The gene calls are TRBV19 and TRBJ1-2; the D gene is possibly TRBD1 (6 bases). The CDR3 is 15 amino acids. V was trimmed by 3 bases and J by 8 bases, leaving 19 bases between them. The germline V gene encodes CDR1 LNHDA and CDR2 SQIVND (reference sequence). DNA of the CDR3: TGTGCCAGTAGTATGCCGAAGACAGGTATGATGGGCTACACCTTC. This codes for CASSMPKTGMMGYTF.

This clone was recorded once. This chain links TRBV25-1 with TRBJ2-1; D is perhaps TRBD2 (5 bases). Trimming took 9 bases from V and 10 from J, leaving 16 bases between them. Germline V gene data show CDR1 as MGHDK and CDR2 as SYGVNS. The CDR3 is 12 amino acids. CDR3 protein: CASTAGRTEQFF. The CDR3 DNA is TGTGCCAGTACCGCGGGTCGGACCGAGCAGTTCTTC.

V is TRBV7-3 and J is TRBJ2-1, with TRBD1 matching 10 bases. Trimming at V came to 8 bases and at J to 9 bases, leaving 13 bases not matched to a gene. The V gene's germline CDR1 is SGHTA and CDR2 FQGTGA. This CDR3 is built from 15 residues. CDR3 nucleotides: TGTGCCAGCTCCCCCGGGACAGGGGAACAGGGTGAGCAGTTCTTC. Its protein is CASSPGTGEQGEQFF.

The chain uses TRBV5-4 and TRBJ2-5; TRBD1 might be the D (5 bases). V was pared by 0 bases and J by 5 bases, with 14 bases between. The germline V gene encodes CDR1 SGHNT and CDR2 YYREEE (reference sequence). The CDR3 runs 15 residues. The CDR3 spells CASSLAGRADETQYF. The CDR3 nucleotides are TGTGCCAGCAGCTTGGCCGGCAGGGCGGACGAGACCCAGTACTTC.

The rearrangement uses TRBV7-8 and TRBJ2-1; 13 positions match TRBD2. Germline V gene sequence: CDR1 SGHVS, CDR2 FQNEAQ. This CDR3 is 15 amino acids long. V trimming: 4 bases; J trimming: 9 bases; junction bases outside the gene matches: 6. CDR3 in amino acids: CASSSMTSGGIEQFF. As DNA, the CDR3 is TGTGCCAGCAGCTCAATGACTAGCGGGGGGATTGAGCAGTTCTTC.

This chain links TRBV11-3 with TRBJ2-7; weak D call: TRBD2 (5 bases). V gave up 4 bases and J gave up 2 bases, with 6 bases separating them. Germline V gene sequence: CDR1 SGHNT, CDR2 YENEEA. The CDR3 is 12 amino acids. In DNA form, the CDR3 reads TGTGCCAGCAGCTCGGGGACCTACGAGCAGTACTTC. It translates to CASSSGTYEQYF.

This chain joins TRBV30 and TRBJ1-5; 7 bases align to TRBD1. V lost 3 bases and J lost 7; bases outside the gene matches: 15. Per germline, CDR1 GTSNPN and CDR2 SVGIG (reference sequence). There are 16 residues in the CDR3. The CDR3 nucleotides read TGTGCCTGGAGCCGCGCGCGGACAGGAGAAGGCCAGCCCCAGCATTTT. Translating gives CAWSRARTGEGQPQHF.

The CDR3 reads CASSLGSRGAGQPQHF. The CDR3 region has the DNA TGTGCCAGCAGCTTAGGTTCCAGGGGCGCGGGTCAGCCCCAGCATTTT. The chain recombines TRBV7-6 with TRBJ1-5, with D possibly TRBD1 on 6 matching bases. The ends were cut back, 1 base at V and 6 bases at J, with 16 bases in the middle. The germline CDR1 and CDR2 sequences are SGHVS and FNYEAQ. This CDR3 is built from 16 residues. Together with reference TRBV7-6 and TRBJ1-5, the CDR3 gives the full variable domain: GAGVSQSPRYKVTKRGQDVALRCDPISGHVSLYWYRQALGQGPEFLTYFNYEAQQDKSGLPNDRFSAERPEGSISTLTIQRTEQRDSAMYRCASSLGSRGAGQPQHFGDGTRLSIL.

V usage is TRBV2 and J usage is TRBJ2-5, with 14 bases identical to TRBD2. The CDR3 is made up of 14 amino acids. Germline V gene data show CDR1 as SNHLY and CDR2 as FYNNEI. With V trimmed by 8 bases and J by 4 bases, 3 bases remained unmatched. CDR3 residues: CASSGTSGRETQYF. The CDR3 DNA follows: TGTGCCAGCTCCGGGACTAGCGGGAGAGAGACCCAGTACTTC.

This clone came up once. CDR3 nucleotide sequence: TGTGCCAGCAGCTTACTACTAGCGGGAGGAGGCGGCTACGAGCAGTACTTC. Protein sequence: CASSLLLAGGGGYEQYF. This chain connects TRBV5-4 to TRBJ2-7; 12 bases fit TRBD2. This CDR3 region has 17 residues. With 2 bases clipped from V and 3 bases from J, the junction kept 9 bases outside the gene matches. In germline, CDR1 is SGHNT, CDR2 YYREEE (reference sequence).

V gene TRBV5-4 combines with J gene TRBJ1-1; D ambiguous. The CDR3 spans 15 residues. Deletions cut 2 bases from V and 0 bases from J, with 11 bases between. CDR1 and CDR2 from the germline V gene are SGHNT and YYREEE (reference sequence). The CDR3 nucleotides read TGTGCCAGCAGCTTTGCTGTGAACATGAACACTGAAGCTTTCTTT. Translation: CASSFAVNMNTEAFF.

V and J are TRBV19 and TRBJ2-1, with 10 bases that match TRBD2. The CDR3 is 19 residues long. Germline V gene lookup returns CDR1 LNHDA and CDR2 SQIVND (reference sequence). The trim removed 5 bases at V and 3 bases at J, leaving 16 bases unmatched. The CDR3 reads CASSYPLAGEAPDYNEQFF. DNA for the CDR3: TGTGCCAGTAGTTACCCTCTAGCGGGGGAGGCTCCTGACTACAATGAGCAGTTCTTC. Variable domain in full (rest from reference TRBV19 and TRBJ2-1): DGGITQSPKYLFRKEGQNVTLSCEQNLNHDAMYWYRQDPGQGLRLIYYSQIVNDFQKGDIAEGYSVSREKKESFPLTVTSAQKNPTAFYLCASSYPLAGEAPDYNEQFFGPGTRLTVL.

The chain joins TRBV6-5 to TRBJ2-1; 8 bases fit TRBD1. Germline V gene sequence: CDR1 MNHEY, CDR2 SVGAGI. The V segment lost 5 bases and the J segment 7 bases; nucleotides outside the gene matches: 7. CDR3 size: 14 residues. Written as DNA, the CDR3 is TGTGCCAGCAGTCCCGGGACAGGCGGAAATGAGCAGTTCTTC. This translates into CASSPGTGGNEQFF.

The V gene is TRBV6-6, the J gene TRBJ2-1; D unclear. The CDR3 has 16 residues. The ends were cut back, 5 bases at V and 0 bases at J, with 14 bases in the middle. The V gene's germline CDR1 is MNHNY and CDR2 SVGAGI (reference sequence). Written as DNA, the CDR3 is TGTGCCAGCAGTCTCCTAGGCCCAACCTCCTACAATGAGCAGTTCTTC. The encoded protein is CASSLLGPTSYNEQFF.

This CDR3 reads CAWRGDRHEQYF. DNA for the CDR3: TGTGCCTGGAGAGGGGACAGACACGAGCAGTACTTC. The genes are TRBV30 and TRBJ2-7; 7 bases align to TRBD1. Losses at the gene ends were 3 bases for V and 5 bases for J; bases not matched to a gene: 4. There are 12 residues in the CDR3. CDR1 GTSNPN and CDR2 SVGIG come from the germline V gene (reference sequence). Together with reference TRBV30 and TRBJ2-7, the CDR3 gives the full variable domain: SQTIHQWPATLVQPVGSPLSLECTVEGTSNPNLYWYRQAAGRGLQLLFYSVGIGQISSEVPQNLSASRPQDRQFILSSKKLLLSDSGFYLCAWRGDRHEQYFGPGTRLTVT.